The text below deals with one T cell receptor beta chain. The entry originates in a study of patients and donors after allogeneic stem cell transplantation. TCRdb reanalysed the RT-PCR reads using MiXCR and keeps one entry per CDR3 protein. Of about 960,000 distinct CDR3 sequences listed, about a sixth are singletons. The sample taken for sequencing was blood, either unsorted or a sorted T cell fraction (not recorded which). The receptor was derived from a human donor who was either an allogeneic HSCT recipient or a stem cell or donor lymphocyte infusion donor (not recorded which). It is not recorded whose cells these are; they may come from a transplant donor.

In DNA form, the CDR3 reads TGTGCCAGCAGCTTAGTCGGGACACAATCCTACGAGCAGTACTTC. This gives the protein CASSLVGTQSYEQYF. The V call is TRBV7-2, the J call TRBJ2-7; possibly TRBD1 for D (6 bases). CDR1 and CDR2 (germline): SGHTA, FQGNSA. Trimming removed 1 base from V and 1 base from J, with 11 bases in between. CDR3 length equals 15 residues. Full variable domain (missing parts from reference TRBV7-2 and TRBJ2-7): GAGVSQSPSNKVTEKGKDVELRCDPISGHTALYWYRQSLGQGLEFLIYFQGNSAPDKSGLPSDRFSAERTGGSVSTLTIQRTQQEDSAVYLCASSLVGTQSYEQYFGPGTRLTVT.